This TCR beta chain appears in the sequencing data of a study of T and B cells in COVID-19 patients. Looking at the study overall: Critical illness requiring mechanical ventilation or extracorporeal membrane oxygenation affected about 55% of the roughly 20 active-infection patients.

Germline V gives CDR1 MNHEY, CDR2 SVGAGI. The CDR3 is 15 residues long. V shed 0 bases and J 10 bases; nucleotides not matched to a gene: 3. In regard to this clonotype: Its specificity is not known.

General observations from the study: Patients with COVID-19 reportedly showed strongly skewed T cell receptor beta variable and joining gene usage. Symptomatic-phase blood samples from mildly ill patients and early samples from severe cases were scarce. Of under 2,500 TCR clusters found only in the recovered cohort, fewer than 35 had low generation probability.

From blood, about 230-500 ng of genomic DNA served as TRB template. BIOMED2 TRB-A/B primer pools were used in multiplex TRB PCR. Each CDR3 protein is one row after TCRdb ran MiXCR on the multiplex PCR reads. The sample has roughly 21,000 distinct CDR3 sequences; about 31% are singletons. This TCR came from a human donor who had recovered from COVID-19. Material for sequencing was blood. V gene TRBV6-5 combines with J gene TRBJ2-1, with TRBD2 matching 13 bases. DNA for the CDR3: TGTGCCAGCAGTTACTCGACTAGCGGGGGGCCCGAGCAGTTCTTC. This gives the protein CASSYSTSGGPEQFF.